The clone carrying this T cell receptor beta chain was seen at least ten times. This sample stems from a study of regulatory T cells in long-lasting Graves disease. According to the study, TCR beta libraries were built with iRepertoire HTBI primers and CDR3-region Arm-PCR. TCRdb redid the calling of the multiplex PCR reads with MiXCR, one entry per CDR3 protein. In the table there are 360,000 or so distinct CDR3 sequences, roughly 12% of which are singletons. As for time point: newly diagnosed GD, antithyroid drugs for less than 3 months. From RNA extracted from PBMCs, the TCR library was made. V was shortened by 3 bases and J by 3 bases, with 6 bases between the two germline ends. Germline loops: CDR1 SGHAT, CDR2 FQNNGV. CDR3 length: 12 amino acids. In addition, the sample was reused for a study of T cells in Graves' hyperthyroidism and ophthalmopathy. From that second work: Orbital computed tomography, thyroid ultrasound, serum thyroxine and TRAb, and clinical symptoms together informed the diagnoses.

This receptor was taken from a woman younger than 35 with Graves disease. Sequences were derived from peripheral blood mononuclear cells (PBMCs), sampled at new diagnosis, from a patient treated with antithyroid drugs. The V gene is TRBV11-2, the J gene TRBJ2-7; D is unresolved. CDR3 DNA sequence: TGTGCCAGCAGCTTGTGGGTCTACGAGCAGTACTTC. It codes for CASSLWVYEQYF.